One T cell receptor beta chain is described in this entry. The V and J ends lost 6 bases and 7 bases respectively, with 10 bases between them. Germline V gene sequence: CDR1 MNHEY, CDR2 SVGEGT. The CDR3 runs to 12 residues. Sequencing used immunoSEQ multiplex PCR; TCRdb keeps in-frame clones, though not all of them. This table holds 40,000 or so clones, more than 80% found once. These data come from a study of blood T cell repertoires in COVID-19. The genes are TRBV6-2 or TRBV6-3 and TRBJ2-4; D gene ambiguous. Sequencing used peripheral blood. The receptor was isolated from a man between 60 and 75 years old with active COVID-19. The CDR3 protein is CASSQAGNIQYF. In DNA, the CDR3 is TGTGCCAGCAGCCAAGCCGGGAACATTCAGTACTTC.